This T cell receptor (beta chain) was sequenced during a study of blood T cell repertoires in COVID-19. Study-wide context: Nucleic acid was either cDNA or gDNA, and it came from T cells, B-cell-depleted T cells, or PBMCs.

Methods used by the authors: Amplified reference gene primers provided the basis for estimating nucleated cell counts. Sequenced by immunoSEQ multiplex PCR; TCRdb stores in-frame clones only, minus some. V and J calls and clone size come straight from that table; D and trimming were deduced from the DNA. The sample yields 200,000 to 250,000 clones, 75% to 85% seen once. The clonotype originates from a woman in her 40s with acute COVID-19. Sequencing was done on a sample of PBMCs or T cells enriched from blood (not recorded which).

For the CDR3, the DNA is TGTGCCAGCAGCCAAGAGGCCAGGGAAGCAAAACCCCTCCACTTT. Protein product: CASSQEAREAKPLHF. V and J are TRBV4-2 and TRBJ1-6; perhaps TRBD1 as D (5 bases). The CDR3 runs 15 residues. CDR1 is LGHNA, CDR2 YNFKEQ, per germline. The V gene lost 0 bases and the J gene lost 12 bases, with 15 bases spanning the gap.